Below, 18 T cell receptor beta chains from the same sample are listed, as sequenced in a study of blood T cells in healthy people across ages. Together with a sample-barcoded 5' primer, a J-beta primer mix was included in a second PCR lasting about 6 to 12 cycles. TCRdb re-derived calls from the 5' RACE reads in MiXCR, one entry per CDR3 protein. The table lists around 1,900,000 distinct CDR3 sequences, roughly 43% of them singletons. Sequencing used blood. Receptors were obtained from a human donor in good health.

This clonotype was seen more than once but under ten times. The chain combines TRBV2 with TRBJ2-3; perhaps TRBD2 as D (7 bases). V shed 6 bases and J shed 0 bases, with 16 bases lying between them. CDR3 length: 16 amino acids. CDR1 SNHLY and CDR2 FYNNEI come from the germline V gene. CDR3 DNA: TGTGCCAGCAGGGGGGGGCCGGCACCTAGCACAGATACGCAGTATTTT. It translates to CASRGGPAPSTDTQYF.

This chain uses TRBV6-2 or TRBV6-3 with TRBJ2-4; D ambiguous. CDR1 and CDR2 (germline): MNHEY, SVGEGT. Trimming pared 10 bases from V and 6 bases from J, leaving 10 bases between. The length of the CDR3 is 11 residues. CDR3 loop: CATTQGNIQYF. The CDR3 region has the DNA TGTGCCACGACCCAAGGAAACATTCAGTACTTC.

The chain joins TRBV6-5 to TRBJ1-2; D remains ambiguous. This CDR3 region has 14 residues. The V end lost 2 bases, the J end lost 4 bases, and 11 bases lay between the germline ends. CDR1 is MNHEY, CDR2 SVGAGI, per germline. The CDR3 nucleotides are TGTGCCAGCAGTTACGAACAAGACATCTATGGCTACACCTTC. This sequence encodes CASSYEQDIYGYTF.

The V gene is TRBV7-2, the J gene TRBJ2-1; D is uncertain. V was clipped by 8 bases and J by 9 bases, with 23 bases between them. The CDR3 totals 15 residues. Looked up from germline, CDR1 is SGHTA and CDR2 is FQGNSA. The CDR3 DNA reads as TGTGCCAGCTGCGAGGCATCTTCCGCCCTTGGTGAGCAGTTCTTC. The encoded protein is CASCEASSALGEQFF.

The rearrangement links TRBV4-3 to TRBJ1-2; TRBD1 matches 7 bases. CDR1 is LGHNA, CDR2 YSLEER, per germline. After removal of 0 bases from V and 5 bases from J, the junction contained 9 bases not matched to a gene. This CDR3 is 16 amino acids long. CDR3 DNA sequence: TGCGCCAGCAGCCAAGAGGGCGTCAGGGGGGGATATGGCTACACCTTC. It is translated as CASSQEGVRGGYGYTF.

This clonotype was observed once. The gene calls are TRBV21-1 and TRBJ2-7; the table's D call TRBD1 went unverified against the DNA. TRBV21-1 is given as a pseudogene. The CDR3 has 13 residues. The CDR3 DNA sequence: TGTGCCAGCATACGGGACGCGCCCTACGAGCAGTACTTC. This translates into CASIRDAPYEQYF.

In its sample, this clonotype was seen a few times. The chain employs TRBV7-8 and TRBJ2-1, with 10 bases lining up with TRBD1. With 3 bases clipped from V and 9 bases from J, the junction kept 11 bases outside the gene matches. The CDR3 consists of 16 residues. Germline CDR1 is SGHVS and CDR2 is FQNEAQ. CDR3: CASSFPGQGYVSEQFF. In DNA, the CDR3 is TGTGCCAGCAGCTTTCCGGGACAGGGGTACGTTAGTGAGCAGTTCTTC.

This clonotype was counted at least ten times. This sequence joins TRBV29-1 and TRBJ1-2; no clear D. Trimming stripped 5 bases from V and 0 bases from J, with 10 bases between. CDR1 and CDR2 from the germline V gene are SQVTM and ANQGSEA. The CDR3 runs to 13 residues. Here the CDR3 DNA reads TGCAGCGTTAGGCCGGGAGCTAACTATGGCTACACCTTC. Protein sequence: CSVRPGANYGYTF.

V and J are TRBV7-9 and TRBJ2-7, with 9 bases aligning to TRBD1. J lost 1 base, V lost 5 bases, and 12 bases had no gene match. Per germline, CDR1 SEHNR and CDR2 FQNEAQ (reference sequence). This CDR3 region has 17 residues. The CDR3 spells CASSVGVPGQGSYEQYF. CDR3 coding DNA: TGTGCCAGCAGCGTAGGGGTACCGGGACAGGGATCCTACGAGCAGTACTTC.

This clonotype was counted between two and nine times. The V gene is TRBV11-1, the J gene TRBJ2-3; perhaps TRBD2 as D (6 bases). Trimming stripped 5 bases from V and 2 bases from J, with 14 bases between. Germline CDR1 and CDR2: SGHAT and FQDESV (reference sequence). The CDR3 has 15 amino acids. The CDR3 protein is CASSARLVPTDTQYF. The CDR3 DNA sequence: TGTGCCAGCAGCGCTCGACTAGTTCCCACAGATACGCAGTATTTT.

Comments on this clonotype: A read error may account for a junction end that differs from germline. CDR3 coding DNA: TGTACCAGCAGCTGGGGGTCCGGTAGACTAGATACGCAGTATTTT. Residues: CTSSWGSGRLDTQYF. This chain joins TRBV4-2 and TRBJ2-3; possibly TRBD1 or TRBD2 for D (5 bases each). CDR1 and CDR2 (germline): LGHNA, YNFKEQ. The CDR3 is 15 amino acids.

The chain is built from TRBV20-1 and TRBJ2-2; 7 bases agree with TRBD2. The CDR3 is 13 amino acids. Trimming took 6 bases from V and 3 from J; bases not matched to a gene: 4. Per germline, CDR1 DFQATT and CDR2 SNEGSKA (reference sequence). The CDR3, as DNA: TGCAGTGCAGGCGGGGGAGACACCGGGGAGCTGTTTTTT. The encoded protein is CSAGGGDTGELFF.

With respect to this clonotype: The junction shows a germline mismatch at one end, possibly a read error. The rearrangement links TRBV7-3 to TRBJ2-6, with D perhaps assigned TRBD1 or TRBD2 (5 bases each). This CDR3 is built from 16 residues. CDR1 is SGHTA, CDR2 FQGTGA, per germline. The CDR3 DNA follows: TGTGCCAGCAGCTTAGTAGGGAGCTCTGGGGCCAACGTCCCGACTTTC. This encodes CASSLVGSSGANVPTF.

A note on this clonotype: A much larger clone differs by one base, so this may be a read error. This sequence joins TRBV7-2 and TRBJ2-4, with 7 bases that match TRBD1. From germline, CDR1 is SGHTA and CDR2 FQGNSA. The CDR3 is made up of 14 amino acids. The CDR3 loop reads CASGTGTAKNIRYF. DNA for the CDR3: TGTGCCAGCGGCACCGGGACAGCCAAAAACATTCGGTACTTC.

CDR3 coding DNA: TGTGCCAGTAGTACCCTAAAGGGACGGGGGAACACTGAAGCTTTCTTT. It codes for CASSTLKGRGNTEAFF. The chain links TRBV19 to TRBJ1-1, with D perhaps matching TRBD1 (5 bases). With 4 bases removed from V and 1 base from J, the gap between germline ends came to 16 bases. The CDR3 consists of 16 residues. The germline V gene has CDR1 LNHDA and CDR2 SQIVND (reference sequence).

The J gene is TRBJ2-5, the V gene TRBV10-3, with D perhaps matching TRBD1 or TRBD2 (5 bases each). Germline V gives CDR1 ENHRY, CDR2 SYGVKD. Trimming pared 2 bases from V and 2 bases from J, leaving 9 bases between. There are 14 residues in the CDR3. The CDR3 here is CAISERGPQETQYF. The CDR3 bases are TGTGCCATCAGTGAGAGGGGACCACAAGAGACCCAGTACTTC.

J is TRBJ2-6 and V is TRBV2, with 7 bases aligning to TRBD1. The germline gives CDR1 SNHLY, CDR2 FYNNEI. V dropped 6 bases and J dropped 0; count of bases not matched to a gene: 8. The CDR3 contains 17 residues. CDR3 in DNA: TGTGCCAGCAGCCGGGACAGTATTGACTCTGGGGCCAACGTCCTGACTTTC. Encoded protein: CASSRDSIDSGANVLTF. Drawing the rest from reference TRBV2 and TRBJ2-6, the complete variable domain is EPEVTQTPSHQVTQMGQEVILRCVPISNHLYFYWYRQILGQKVEFLVSFYNNEISEKSEIFDDQFSVERPDGSNFTLKIRSTKLEDSAMYFCASSRDSIDSGANVLTFGAGSRLTVL.

Written as DNA, the CDR3 is TGTGCCAGCAGCGCAATGGACTTGCGGGGCACAGATACGCAGTATTTT. Translating gives CASSAMDLRGTDTQYF. The chain employs TRBV7-2 and TRBJ2-3; maybe TRBD2 (5 bases). V was shortened by 5 bases and J by 1 base, with 16 bases between the two germline ends. This CDR3 spans 16 amino acids. In germline, CDR1 is SGHTA, CDR2 FQGNSA.